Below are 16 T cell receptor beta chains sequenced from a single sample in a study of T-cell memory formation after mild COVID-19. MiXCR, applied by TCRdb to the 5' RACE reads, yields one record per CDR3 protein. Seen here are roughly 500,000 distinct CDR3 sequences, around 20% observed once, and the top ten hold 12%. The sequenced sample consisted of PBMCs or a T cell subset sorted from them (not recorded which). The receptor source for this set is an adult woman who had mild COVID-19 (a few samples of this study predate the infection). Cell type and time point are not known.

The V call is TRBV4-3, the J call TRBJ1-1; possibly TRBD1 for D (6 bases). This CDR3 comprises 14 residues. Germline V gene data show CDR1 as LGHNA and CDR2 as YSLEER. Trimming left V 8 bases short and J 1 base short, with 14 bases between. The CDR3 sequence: CASRTGQENTEAFF. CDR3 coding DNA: TGCGCCAGCCGTACAGGGCAGGAGAACACTGAAGCTTTCTTT.

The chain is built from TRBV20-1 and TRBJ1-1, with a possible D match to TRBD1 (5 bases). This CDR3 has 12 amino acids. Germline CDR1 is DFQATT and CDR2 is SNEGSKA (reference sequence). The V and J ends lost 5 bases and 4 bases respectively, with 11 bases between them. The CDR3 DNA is TGCAGTGCTTGCAGGGTGGGCACTGAAGCTTTCTTT. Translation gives CSACRVGTEAFF.

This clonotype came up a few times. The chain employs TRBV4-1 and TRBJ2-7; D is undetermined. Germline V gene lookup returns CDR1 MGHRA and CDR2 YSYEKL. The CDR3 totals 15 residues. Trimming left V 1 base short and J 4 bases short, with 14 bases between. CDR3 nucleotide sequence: TGCGCCAGCAGCCAAGTGGCCGACCCCGGGTACGAGCAGTACTTC. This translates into CASSQVADPGYEQYF.

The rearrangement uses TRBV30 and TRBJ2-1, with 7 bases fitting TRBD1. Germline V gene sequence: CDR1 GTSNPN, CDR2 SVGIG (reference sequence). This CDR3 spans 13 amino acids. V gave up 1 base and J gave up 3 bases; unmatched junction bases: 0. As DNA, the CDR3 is TGTGCCTGGAGTGGGGACAGCTACAATGAGCAGTTCTTC. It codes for CAWSGDSYNEQFF. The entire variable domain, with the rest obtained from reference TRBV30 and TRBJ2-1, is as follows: SQTIHQWPATLVQPVGSPLSLECTVEGTSNPNLYWYRQAAGRGLQLLFYSVGIGQISSEVPQNLSASRPQDRQFILSSKKLLLSDSGFYLCAWSGDSYNEQFFGPGTRLTVL.

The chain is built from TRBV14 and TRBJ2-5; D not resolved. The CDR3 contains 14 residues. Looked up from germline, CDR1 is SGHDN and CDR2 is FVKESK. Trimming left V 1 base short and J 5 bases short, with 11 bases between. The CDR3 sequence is CASSQAYPWETQYF. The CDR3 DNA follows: TGTGCCAGCAGCCAAGCTTATCCGTGGGAGACCCAGTACTTC.

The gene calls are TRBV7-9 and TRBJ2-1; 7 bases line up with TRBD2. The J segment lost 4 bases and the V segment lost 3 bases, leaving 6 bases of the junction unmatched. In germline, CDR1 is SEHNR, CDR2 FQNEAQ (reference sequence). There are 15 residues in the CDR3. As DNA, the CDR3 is TGTGCCAGCAGCTTGGCGGGAGCTCGGTACAATGAGCAGTTCTTC. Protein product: CASSLAGARYNEQFF.

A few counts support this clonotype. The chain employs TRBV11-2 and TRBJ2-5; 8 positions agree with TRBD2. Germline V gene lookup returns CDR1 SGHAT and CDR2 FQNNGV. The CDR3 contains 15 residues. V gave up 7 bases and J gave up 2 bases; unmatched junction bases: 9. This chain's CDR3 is CASTHFSGIQETQYF. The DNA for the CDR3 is TGTGCCAGCACCCACTTTAGCGGGATACAAGAGACCCAGTACTTC.

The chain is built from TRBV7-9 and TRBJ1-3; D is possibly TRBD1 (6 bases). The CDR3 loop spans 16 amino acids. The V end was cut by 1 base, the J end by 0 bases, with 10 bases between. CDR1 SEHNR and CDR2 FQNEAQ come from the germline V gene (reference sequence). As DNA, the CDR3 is TGTGCCAGCAGCTTAGTACAGGGAAACTCTGGAAACACCATATATTTT. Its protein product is CASSLVQGNSGNTIYF.

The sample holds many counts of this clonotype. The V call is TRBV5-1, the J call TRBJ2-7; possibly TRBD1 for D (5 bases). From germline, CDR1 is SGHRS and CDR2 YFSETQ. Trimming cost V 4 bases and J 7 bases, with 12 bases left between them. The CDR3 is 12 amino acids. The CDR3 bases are TGCGCCAGCAGCACCAGGGCTGGGGAGCAGTACTTC. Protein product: CASSTRAGEQYF.

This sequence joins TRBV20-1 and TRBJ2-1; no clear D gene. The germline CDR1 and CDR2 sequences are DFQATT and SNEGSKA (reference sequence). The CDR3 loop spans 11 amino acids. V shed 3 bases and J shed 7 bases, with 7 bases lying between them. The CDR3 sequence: CSASSRNEQFF. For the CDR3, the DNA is TGCAGTGCTAGTTCTCGGAATGAGCAGTTCTTC.

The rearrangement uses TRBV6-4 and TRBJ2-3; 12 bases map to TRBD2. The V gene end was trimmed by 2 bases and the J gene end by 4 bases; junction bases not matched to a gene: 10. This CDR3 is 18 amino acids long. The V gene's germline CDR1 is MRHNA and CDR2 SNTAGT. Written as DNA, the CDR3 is TGTGCCAGCAGTGACGCACCCGCTAGCGGGGGGGCCTCAGATACGCAGTATTTT. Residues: CASSDAPASGGASDTQYF.

Here the CDR3 DNA reads TGTGCCAGCAGCGTGTTACAGGGAGAAGCTTTCTTT. It is translated as CASSVLQGEAFF. The genes are TRBV7-9 and TRBJ1-1; maybe TRBD1 (6 bases). The germline V gene has CDR1 SEHNR and CDR2 FQNEAQ (reference sequence). CDR3 size: 12 residues. V was clipped by 5 bases and J by 8 bases, with 12 bases between them.

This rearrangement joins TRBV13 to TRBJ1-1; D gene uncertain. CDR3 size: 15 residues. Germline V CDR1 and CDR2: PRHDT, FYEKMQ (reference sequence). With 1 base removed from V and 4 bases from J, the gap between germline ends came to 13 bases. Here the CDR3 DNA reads TGTGCCAGCAGCTTAGCGGGGTTCGGTTCCACTGAAGCTTTCTTT. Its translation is CASSLAGFGSTEAFF.

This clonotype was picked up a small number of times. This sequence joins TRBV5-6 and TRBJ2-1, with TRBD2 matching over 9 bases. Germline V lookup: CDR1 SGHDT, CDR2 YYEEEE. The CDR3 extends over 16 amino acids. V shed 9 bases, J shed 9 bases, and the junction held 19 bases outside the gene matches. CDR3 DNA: TGTGCCACCCGAACCGTTAGCGGGAGTTTGACCGGTGAGCAGTTCTTC. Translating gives CATRTVSGSLTGEQFF.

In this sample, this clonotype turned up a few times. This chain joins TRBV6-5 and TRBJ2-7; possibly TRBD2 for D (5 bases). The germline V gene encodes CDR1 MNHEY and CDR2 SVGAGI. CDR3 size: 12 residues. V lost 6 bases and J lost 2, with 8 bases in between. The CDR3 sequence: CASRAGAYEQYF. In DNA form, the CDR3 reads TGTGCCAGCAGAGCCGGGGCCTACGAGCAGTACTTC.

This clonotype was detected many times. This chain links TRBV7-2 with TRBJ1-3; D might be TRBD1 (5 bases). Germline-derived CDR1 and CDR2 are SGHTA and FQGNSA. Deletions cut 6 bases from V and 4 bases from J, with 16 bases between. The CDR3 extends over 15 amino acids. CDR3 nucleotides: TGTGCCAGCAGTGATACCGGGACGACAGGAAACACCATATATTTT. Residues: CASSDTGTTGNTIYF.